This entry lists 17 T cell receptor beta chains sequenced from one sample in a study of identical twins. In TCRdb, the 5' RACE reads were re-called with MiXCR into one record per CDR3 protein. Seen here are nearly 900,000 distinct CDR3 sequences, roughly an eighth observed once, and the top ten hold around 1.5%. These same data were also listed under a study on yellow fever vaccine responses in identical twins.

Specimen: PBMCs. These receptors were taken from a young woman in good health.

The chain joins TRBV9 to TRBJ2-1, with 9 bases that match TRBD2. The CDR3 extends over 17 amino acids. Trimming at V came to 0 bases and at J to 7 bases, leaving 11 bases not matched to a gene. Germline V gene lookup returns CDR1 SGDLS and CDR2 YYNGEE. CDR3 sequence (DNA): TGTGCCAGCAGCGTAGAAGGGGGCGGGAGGGGGAGTAATGAGCAGTTCTTC. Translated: CASSVEGGGRGSNEQFF.

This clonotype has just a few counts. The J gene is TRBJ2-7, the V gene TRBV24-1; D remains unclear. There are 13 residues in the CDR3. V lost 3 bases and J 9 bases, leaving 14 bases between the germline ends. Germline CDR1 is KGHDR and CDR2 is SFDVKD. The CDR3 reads CATSDGSYSGQYF. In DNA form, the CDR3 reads TGTGCCACCAGTGATGGCTCCTATAGTGGGCAGTACTTC.

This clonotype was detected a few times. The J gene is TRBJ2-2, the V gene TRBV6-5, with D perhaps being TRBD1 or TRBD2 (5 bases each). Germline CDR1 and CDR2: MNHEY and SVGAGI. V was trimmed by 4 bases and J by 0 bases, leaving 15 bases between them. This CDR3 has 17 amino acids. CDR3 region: CASSFGGGAANTGELFF. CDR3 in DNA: TGTGCCAGCAGTTTTGGTGGGGGTGCCGCGAACACCGGGGAGCTGTTTTTT.

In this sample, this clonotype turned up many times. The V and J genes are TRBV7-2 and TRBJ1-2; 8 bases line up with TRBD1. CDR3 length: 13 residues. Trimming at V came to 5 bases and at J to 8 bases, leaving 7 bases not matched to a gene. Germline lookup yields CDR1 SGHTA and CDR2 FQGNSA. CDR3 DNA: TGTGCCAGCAGCCCCCCAGGGGGCCGGGGCTACACCTTC. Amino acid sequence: CASSPPGGRGYTF.

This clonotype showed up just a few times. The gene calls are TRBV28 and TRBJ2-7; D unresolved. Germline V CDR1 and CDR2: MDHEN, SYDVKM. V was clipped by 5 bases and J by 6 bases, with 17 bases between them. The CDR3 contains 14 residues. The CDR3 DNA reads TGTGCCAGCAGTCGAGCCGGGTTCCCCTTCGAGCAGTACTTC. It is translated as CASSRAGFPFEQYF.

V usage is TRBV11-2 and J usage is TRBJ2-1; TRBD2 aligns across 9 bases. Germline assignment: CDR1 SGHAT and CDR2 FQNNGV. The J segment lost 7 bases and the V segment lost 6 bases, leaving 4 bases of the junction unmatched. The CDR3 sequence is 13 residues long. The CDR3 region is CASRTSGWNEQFF. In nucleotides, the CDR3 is TGTGCCAGCAGGACTAGCGGATGGAATGAGCAGTTCTTC.

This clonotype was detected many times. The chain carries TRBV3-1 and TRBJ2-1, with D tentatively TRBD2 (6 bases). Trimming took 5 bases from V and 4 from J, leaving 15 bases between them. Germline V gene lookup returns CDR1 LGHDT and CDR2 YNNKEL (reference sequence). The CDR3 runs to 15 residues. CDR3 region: CASSVEASEYNEQFF. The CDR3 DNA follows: TGTGCCAGCAGCGTCGAGGCTAGCGAATACAATGAGCAGTTCTTC.

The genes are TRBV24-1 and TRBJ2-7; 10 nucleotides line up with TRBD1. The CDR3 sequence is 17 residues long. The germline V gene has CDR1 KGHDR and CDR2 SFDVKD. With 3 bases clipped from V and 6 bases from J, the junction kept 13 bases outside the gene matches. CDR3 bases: TGTGCCACCAGTGATATTCCGGGACAGGGGTTAGTCGGCGAGCAGTACTTC. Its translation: CATSDIPGQGLVGEQYF.

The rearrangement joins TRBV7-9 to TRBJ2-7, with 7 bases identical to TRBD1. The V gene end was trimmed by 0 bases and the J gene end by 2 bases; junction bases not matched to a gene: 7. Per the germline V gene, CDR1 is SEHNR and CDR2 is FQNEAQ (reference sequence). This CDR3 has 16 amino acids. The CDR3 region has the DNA TGTGCCAGCAGCTTAGCGGTGACGGGACAGACCTACGAGCAGTACTTC. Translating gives CASSLAVTGQTYEQYF.

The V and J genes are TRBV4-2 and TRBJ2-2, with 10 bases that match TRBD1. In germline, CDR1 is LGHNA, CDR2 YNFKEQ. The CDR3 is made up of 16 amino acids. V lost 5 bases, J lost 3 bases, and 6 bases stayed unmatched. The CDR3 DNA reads TGTGCCAGCAGCGGAGGACAGGGGGTAGACACCGGGGAGCTGTTTTTT. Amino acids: CASSGGQGVDTGELFF.

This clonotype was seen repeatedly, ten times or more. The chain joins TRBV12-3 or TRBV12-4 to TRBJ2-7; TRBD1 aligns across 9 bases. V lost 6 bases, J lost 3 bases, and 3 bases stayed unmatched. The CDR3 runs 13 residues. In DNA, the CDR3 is TGTGCCAGCAGCCCGACAGGGGGCTACGAGCAGTACGTC. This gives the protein CASSPTGGYEQYV.

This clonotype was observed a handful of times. CDR3 nucleotide sequence: TGTGCCAGCACCCTGAGGAGCGGTCCAACCCTCTGGGAGCAGTTCTTC. This translates into CASTLRSGPTLWEQFF. The J gene is TRBJ2-1, the V gene TRBV6-1, with D possibly being TRBD2 (5 bases). CDR3 length: 16 amino acids. Trimming left V 7 bases short and J 10 bases short, with 26 bases between. CDR1 and CDR2 (germline): MNHNS, SASEGT.

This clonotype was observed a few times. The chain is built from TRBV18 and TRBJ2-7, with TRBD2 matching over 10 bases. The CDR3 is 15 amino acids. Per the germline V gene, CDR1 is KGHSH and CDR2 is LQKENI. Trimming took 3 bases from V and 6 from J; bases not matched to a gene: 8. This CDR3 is CASSPRLAGVGEQYF. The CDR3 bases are TGTGCCAGCTCACCTAGGCTAGCGGGAGTTGGCGAGCAGTACTTC.

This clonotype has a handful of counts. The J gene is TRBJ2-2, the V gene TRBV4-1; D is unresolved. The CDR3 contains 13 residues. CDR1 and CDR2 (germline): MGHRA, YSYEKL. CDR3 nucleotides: TGCGCTAGGAGTCTAAACCTAACCGGGGAGCTGTTTTTT. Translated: CARSLNLTGELFF.

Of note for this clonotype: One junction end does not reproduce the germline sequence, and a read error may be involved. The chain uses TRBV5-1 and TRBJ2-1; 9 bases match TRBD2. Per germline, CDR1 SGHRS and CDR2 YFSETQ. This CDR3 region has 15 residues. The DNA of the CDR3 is TGCACCAGCAGCTTGGGTAGCGGGAGCTACAATGAGCAGTTCTTC. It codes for CTSSLGSGSYNEQFF.

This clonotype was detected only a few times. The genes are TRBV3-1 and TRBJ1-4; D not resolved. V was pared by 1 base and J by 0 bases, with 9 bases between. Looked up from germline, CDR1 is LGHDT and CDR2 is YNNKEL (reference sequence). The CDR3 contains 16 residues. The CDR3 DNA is TGTGCCAGCAGCCAAGTTAAAGCCGCAACTAATGAAAAACTGTTTTTT. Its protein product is CASSQVKAATNEKLFF. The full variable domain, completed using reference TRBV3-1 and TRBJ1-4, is DTAVSQTPKYLVTQMGNDKSIKCEQNLGHDTMYWYKQDSKKFLKIMFSYNNKELIINETVPNRFSPKSPDKAHLNLHINSLELGDSAVYFCASSQVKAATNEKLFFGSGTQLSVL.

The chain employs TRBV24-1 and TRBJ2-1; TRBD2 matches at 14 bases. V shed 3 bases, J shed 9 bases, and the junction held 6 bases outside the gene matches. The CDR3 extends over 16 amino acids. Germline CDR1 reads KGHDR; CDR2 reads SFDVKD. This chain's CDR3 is CATSDPRGLAGVEQFF. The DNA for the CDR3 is TGTGCCACCAGTGATCCCCGGGGACTAGCGGGAGTTGAGCAGTTCTTC.